This passage covers 30 T cell receptor beta chains from one sample sequenced in a study of blood T cell repertoires in COVID-19 (dated by TCRdb to 2020 to 2022). Libraries were prepared through the immunoSEQ multiplex PCR assay. Drawn from immuneACCESS, this table holds only the in-frame rearrangements with V and J called that TCRdb kept. Clones are partly lost; checked studies trace under half to an unresolved V gene and leave the rest unexplained. The sample table contains about 140,000 clones; only one count was recorded for around 90% of them. The top ten hold 1.5% of the sample. Sequenced: peripheral blood. These receptors originate from a woman aged 55-69 years with acute or convalescent COVID-19.

This sequence joins TRBV19 and TRBJ2-7; 8 bases match TRBD2. V shed 9 bases, J shed 4 bases, and the junction held 5 bases outside the gene matches. The germline gives CDR1 LNHDA, CDR2 SQIVND (reference sequence). The CDR3 loop spans 12 amino acids. CDR3 residues: CASGRDAYEQYF. Here the CDR3 DNA reads TGTGCCAGCGGGAGGGACGCATACGAGCAGTACTTC.

As DNA, the CDR3 is TGTGCCAGCACGCGGGCCCATCCGGGGGAGCAGTACTTC. Translation gives CASTRAHPGEQYF. V is TRBV12-3 or TRBV12-4 and J is TRBJ2-7; the D gene is possibly TRBD2 (5 bases). V lost 7 bases to trimming and J lost 7 bases, with 17 bases between them. The CDR3 runs 13 residues.

This sequence joins TRBV6-6 and TRBJ2-7; perhaps TRBD2 as D (5 bases). CDR1 is MNHNY, CDR2 SVGAGI, per germline (reference sequence). CDR3 length: 14 residues. V dropped 5 bases and J dropped 3 bases, with 14 bases sitting between them. CDR3 sequence (DNA): TGTGCCAGCAGTACGGACTGGTCCCTCTACGAGCAGTACTTC. Protein product: CASSTDWSLYEQYF.

This clone was seen a handful of times. This chain joins TRBV4-1 and TRBJ1-5; maybe TRBD1 (5 bases). The CDR3 is made up of 15 amino acids. Germline V gives CDR1 MGHRA, CDR2 YSYEKL. Trimming cost V 4 bases and J 4 bases, with 14 bases left between them. The CDR3 DNA is TGCGCCAGCAGCCTGGTACAGGAGCTAAATCAGCCCCAGCATTTT. Protein product: CASSLVQELNQPQHF.

This chain links TRBV4-2 with TRBJ2-5; 7 nucleotides match TRBD1. Germline CDR1 and CDR2: LGHNA and YNFKEQ. CDR3 length: 14 amino acids. V lost 0 bases to trimming and J lost 5 bases; unmatched junction nucleotides: 3. CDR3 bases: TGTGCCAGCAGCCAAGATCAGGGGGTTGAGACCCAGTACTTC. Its translation is CASSQDQGVETQYF.

This chain uses TRBV12-3 or TRBV12-4 with TRBJ2-3, with D perhaps TRBD2 (5 bases). The CDR3 length is 13 residues. V was pared by 6 bases and J by 4 bases, with 11 bases between. The CDR3 protein is CASRLAGADTQYF. Here the CDR3 DNA reads TGTGCCAGCAGGCTAGCTGGGGCAGATACGCAGTATTTT.

This chain connects TRBV18 to TRBJ2-7; TRBD1 agrees at 8 bases. Germline V CDR1 and CDR2: KGHSH, LQKENI. V lost 6 bases, J lost 6 bases, and 10 bases stayed unmatched. The CDR3 length is 14 residues. The CDR3 loop is CASSLRETGAEQYF. The CDR3 coding sequence is TGTGCCAGCTCGCTTCGAGAGACAGGGGCCGAGCAGTACTTC.

The CDR3 coding sequence is TGCAGCGCCACGACAGGGGGTGACACTGAAGCTTTCTTT. Translation: CSATTGGDTEAFF. This chain connects TRBV29-1 to TRBJ1-1; 9 nucleotides match TRBD1. The V segment lost 7 bases and the J segment 3 bases; nucleotides outside the gene matches: 6. CDR3 size: 13 residues. Germline CDR1 is SQVTM and CDR2 is ANQGSEA.

This chain uses TRBV28 with TRBJ1-2, with D unclear. CDR3 length: 12 residues. The germline V and J ends were trimmed by 11 bases and 0 bases, with 10 bases remaining between them. Germline V gene sequence: CDR1 MDHEN, CDR2 SYDVKM. In DNA form, the CDR3 reads TGTGCCTCAGGCGCTACTAACTATGGCTACACCTTC. Its protein product is CASGATNYGYTF.

The CDR3 loop is CASSVHASGTEAFF. The CDR3 DNA is TGTGCCAGCAGCGTTCACGCCTCGGGGACTGAAGCTTTCTTT. The J gene is TRBJ1-1, the V gene TRBV2, with D unresolved. V was trimmed by 6 bases and J by 5 bases, leaving 16 bases between them. Per the germline V gene, CDR1 is SNHLY and CDR2 is FYNNEI. The CDR3 totals 14 residues.

The CDR3 bases are TGTGCCAGCAGCCATTTCGGACAGATTGAAGCTTTCTTT. This gives the protein CASSHFGQIEAFF. This sequence joins TRBV11-2 and TRBJ1-1; possibly TRBD1 for D (6 bases). CDR3 size: 13 residues. Germline V gene lookup returns CDR1 SGHAT and CDR2 FQNNGV. Trimming took 5 bases from V and 7 from J, leaving 14 bases between them.

V usage is TRBV19 and J usage is TRBJ2-3; the D gene is possibly TRBD2 (5 bases). There are 15 residues in the CDR3. Trimming removed 3 bases at V and 1 base at J, with 11 bases between. Germline CDR1 and CDR2: LNHDA and SQIVND (reference sequence). CDR3 bases: TGTGCCAGTAGTATGTCGAGCGGAGGCACAGATACGCAGTATTTT. The encoded protein is CASSMSSGGTDTQYF.

V is TRBV2 and J is TRBJ2-3; TRBD1 aligns across 9 bases. Germline CDR1 is SNHLY and CDR2 is FYNNEI. The CDR3 contains 15 residues. J gave up 2 bases and V 6 bases, and 6 bases lay outside the gene matches. The CDR3 region is CASSDTGGHTDTQYF. CDR3 DNA: TGTGCCAGCAGCGATACAGGGGGCCACACAGATACGCAGTATTTT. Full variable domain (missing parts from reference TRBV2 and TRBJ2-3): EPEVTQTPSHQVTQMGQEVILRCVPISNHLYFYWYRQILGQKVEFLVSFYNNEISEKSEIFDDQFSVERPDGSNFTLKIRSTKLEDSAMYFCASSDTGGHTDTQYFGPGTRLTVL.

The chain carries TRBV5-4 and TRBJ2-7; possible D gene TRBD2, 6 bases. The CDR3 totals 14 residues. Germline V CDR1 and CDR2: SGHNT, YYREEE (reference sequence). V lost 5 bases to trimming and J lost 3 bases, with 15 bases between them. The CDR3 protein is CASSRPEGLYEQYF. CDR3 nucleotide sequence: TGTGCCAGCAGTCGGCCGGAGGGGCTCTACGAGCAGTACTTC.

The V call is TRBV11-3, the J call TRBJ2-1; D is unclear. V lost 5 bases to trimming and J lost 0 bases, with 5 bases between them. The CDR3 is made up of 13 amino acids. CDR1 is SGHNT, CDR2 YENEEA, per germline. The CDR3 loop reads CASSVNSYNEQFF. The CDR3 DNA is TGTGCCAGCAGCGTCAACTCCTACAATGAGCAGTTCTTC.

V is TRBV7-8 and J is TRBJ1-1; 7 nucleotides align to TRBD1. Germline V CDR1 and CDR2: SGHVS, FQNEAQ. Trimming cost V 0 bases and J 3 bases; bases outside gene matches: 10. The CDR3 totals 17 residues. CDR3 coding DNA: TGTGCCAGCAGCTTAGCGCTTCTCGGGACAGCGCACACTGAAGCTTTCTTT. Its protein is CASSLALLGTAHTEAFF.

The chain has TRBV18 and TRBJ2-3, with TRBD2 matching 8 bases. CDR3 length equals 15 residues. V shed 1 base, J shed 1 base, and the junction held 1 base outside the gene matches. From germline, CDR1 is KGHSH and CDR2 LQKENI. The CDR3 spells CASSPLSGGTDTQYF. The DNA of the CDR3 is TGTGCCAGCTCACCACTTAGCGGGGGCACAGATACGCAGTATTTT.

This chain links TRBV19 with TRBJ2-3, with a tentative D call TRBD2 (6 bases). The CDR3 is made up of 15 amino acids. CDR1 LNHDA and CDR2 SQIVND come from the germline V gene (reference sequence). With 7 bases removed from V and 6 bases from J, the gap between germline ends came to 20 bases. The CDR3 spells CASTRAAGRTDTQYF. CDR3 in DNA: TGTGCCAGTACCCGGGCGGCGGGGAGAACGGATACGCAGTATTTT.

This clone was recorded only once. This rearrangement joins TRBV5-1 to TRBJ2-7; 9 bases align to TRBD1. The CDR3 runs to 14 residues. V was clipped by 2 bases and J by 6 bases; unmatched bases: 6. In germline, CDR1 is SGHRS, CDR2 YFSETQ. The CDR3 sequence is CASSLTGTGSEQYF. In nucleotides, the CDR3 is TGCGCCAGCAGCTTAACCGGGACAGGGAGCGAGCAGTACTTC.

The genes are TRBV18 and TRBJ1-5; 7 nucleotides align to TRBD1. V gave up 4 bases and J gave up 7 bases; unmatched junction bases: 10. This CDR3 is 15 amino acids long. The V gene's germline CDR1 is KGHSH and CDR2 LQKENI. CDR3 nucleotide sequence: TGTGCCAGCTCACTACGACAGGGCGTTGGCCAGCCCCAGCATTTT. It translates to CASSLRQGVGQPQHF.

The chain uses TRBV7-2 and TRBJ2-7, with 9 bases identical to TRBD2. The CDR3 loop spans 19 amino acids. The J segment lost 6 bases and the V segment lost 0 bases, leaving 18 bases of the junction unmatched. Germline-derived CDR1 and CDR2 are SGHTA and FQGNSA. The CDR3 DNA reads as TGTGCCAGCAGCTTAGCTGGGATGGCCCTAGCGGGGCCCCGTGGCGAGCAGTACTTC. Protein: CASSLAGMALAGPRGEQYF.

The V and J genes are TRBV12-5 and TRBJ1-1; TRBD1 matches 7 bases. Losses at the gene ends were 0 bases for V and 0 bases for J; bases not matched to a gene: 13. Germline V gene data show CDR1 as LGHNT and CDR2 as FRNRAP. This CDR3 has 19 residues. This chain's CDR3 is CASGLVSGTEMRMNTEAFF. The DNA of the CDR3 is TGTGCTAGTGGTTTGGTATCCGGGACAGAGATGAGGATGAACACTGAAGCTTTCTTT.

V gene TRBV18 combines with J gene TRBJ1-2; 8 bases are shared with TRBD1. The J segment lost 0 bases and the V segment lost 3 bases, leaving 6 bases of the junction unmatched. In germline, CDR1 is KGHSH, CDR2 LQKENI. The CDR3 runs 16 residues. The CDR3 sequence is CASSPQGQGANYGYTF. The DNA of the CDR3 is TGTGCCAGCTCACCCCAAGGACAGGGAGCTAACTATGGCTACACCTTC.

This chain connects TRBV28 to TRBJ1-6; D ambiguous. Germline V lookup: CDR1 MDHEN, CDR2 SYDVKM. Trimming left V 5 bases short and J 6 bases short, with 14 bases between. The CDR3 is made up of 15 amino acids. CDR3 in amino acids: CASSPGRFGNSPLHF. The CDR3 nucleotides are TGTGCCAGCAGTCCAGGTCGGTTTGGTAATTCACCCCTCCACTTT.

This clone appeared a single time. The V call is TRBV18, the J call TRBJ2-3; no reliable D call. Germline V lookup: CDR1 KGHSH, CDR2 LQKENI. The CDR3 contains 14 residues. V was clipped by 0 bases and J by 3 bases, with 7 bases between them. The CDR3, as DNA: TGTGCCAGCTCACCACCCGGAGTGACAGATACGCAGTATTTT. Amino acid sequence: CASSPPGVTDTQYF.

The V call is TRBV28, the J call TRBJ1-6; possible D gene TRBD1, 5 bases. Trimming left V 5 bases short and J 0 bases short, with 20 bases between. Germline V lookup: CDR1 MDHEN, CDR2 SYDVKM. The CDR3 runs 19 residues. The CDR3 DNA is TGTGCCAGCAGTCCCCCAACAGGTGACACCTCCTCCTATAATTCACCCCTCCACTTT. Protein product: CASSPPTGDTSSYNSPLHF.

The V and J genes are TRBV7-2 and TRBJ1-2; 7 bases line up with TRBD1. CDR3 size: 16 residues. From germline, CDR1 is SGHTA and CDR2 FQGNSA. J was trimmed by 4 bases and V by 1 base; bases with no gene match: 9. The CDR3 loop is CASSLGTGPGFYGYTF. Here the CDR3 DNA reads TGTGCCAGCAGCTTAGGGACAGGTCCGGGGTTCTATGGCTACACCTTC.

The V and J genes are TRBV7-2 and TRBJ2-1; D may be TRBD1 (6 bases). The ends were cut back, 5 bases at V and 3 bases at J, with 11 bases in the middle. The germline CDR1 and CDR2 sequences are SGHTA and FQGNSA. CDR3 size: 14 residues. CDR3 sequence (DNA): TGTGCCAGCAGCCAAAGGACAGACTACAATGAGCAGTTCTTC. This codes for CASSQRTDYNEQFF.

This clone was found once. The J gene is TRBJ1-2, the V gene TRBV20-1; TRBD1 aligns across 8 bases. The germline gives CDR1 DFQATT, CDR2 SNEGSKA (reference sequence). The length of the CDR3 is 16 residues. V was pared by 3 bases and J by 8 bases, with 17 bases of the junction left unmatched. The CDR3 sequence is CSASRVDRGVIEGYTF. The CDR3 coding sequence is TGCAGTGCTAGTCGCGTCGACAGGGGAGTCATAGAGGGCTACACCTTC.

CDR3 residues: CATSRDLTGSYGYTF. CDR3 nucleotide sequence: TGTGCCACCAGCAGAGATCTCACAGGGAGCTATGGCTACACCTTC. The chain links TRBV15 to TRBJ1-2; D is perhaps TRBD1 (6 bases). V lost 0 bases and J 4 bases, leaving 12 bases between the germline ends. This CDR3 has 15 amino acids. Germline-derived CDR1 and CDR2 are LNHNV and YYDKDF (reference sequence).